The present T cell receptor (beta chain) was sequenced within a study of blood T cell repertoires in COVID-19. Overall study context: T cells, B-cell-depleted T cells, or PBMCs provided the cDNA or gDNA that served as material.

This clone came up a few times. Assay used: immunoSEQ multiplex PCR; TCRdb lists only in-frame clones, some missing. Among around 200,000 clones listed, about 85% were seen once. This CDR3 has 16 residues. This TCR was recovered from a woman aged 18 to 35 who had recovered from COVID-19. Sequencing used peripheral blood. V is TRBV21-1 and J is TRBJ1-5; TRBD1 reflects the table's D call only, with no check against the DNA. TRBV21-1 is shown as a pseudogene. The CDR3 DNA reads as TGTGCCAGCAGCAAAGAAGGGGGACAGGGATATCAGCCCCAGCATTTT. Its protein product is CASSKEGGQGYQPQHF.